This T cell receptor gamma chain is drawn from a study of Vδ1+ human thymocytes. Findings of the study overall: Thymic TRG and TRD repertoires appeared highly polyclonal. Unlike peripheral blood Vdelta1+ controls, thymic delta-chain sequences included 20% to 25% Vdelta2 and few Vdelta3. TRD repertoires were essentially private, unlike widely shared TRG clonotypes.

RNA was extracted from the cells and then reverse transcribed. Pooled V-gene forward primers with one constant-region reverse primer generated the CDR3 amplicons by multiplex PCR. TCRdb fed the multiplex PCR reads into CATT to redo clone calling. The profile covers some 37,000 gamma-chain clones, with 20% to 25% appearing a single time and under 2% taken by the ten largest. Thymocytes were sorted as CD3+ TCRVdelta1+ TCRVdelta2- after alphabeta T cell depletion. About this clone: Antigen: not known.

CDR1 is EGSNGY and CDR2 is YDSYNSKV in the germline V gene. This CDR3 contains 13 residues. V lost 0 bases, J lost 8 bases, and 7 bases stayed unmatched. The genes are TRGV2 and TRGJ1 or TRGJ2. The sample consisted of Vdelta1+ gamma-delta thymocytes from the thymus. Subset in this sample: FACS-sorted CD3+ TCRalphabeta- TCRVdelta1+ TCRVdelta2- thymocytes. The sequence came from a girl younger than two who had congenital heart surgery. Here the CDR3 reads CATWDGRFHKKLF. In DNA form, the CDR3 reads TGTGCCACCTGGGACGGGCGTTTCCATAAGAAACTCTTT.